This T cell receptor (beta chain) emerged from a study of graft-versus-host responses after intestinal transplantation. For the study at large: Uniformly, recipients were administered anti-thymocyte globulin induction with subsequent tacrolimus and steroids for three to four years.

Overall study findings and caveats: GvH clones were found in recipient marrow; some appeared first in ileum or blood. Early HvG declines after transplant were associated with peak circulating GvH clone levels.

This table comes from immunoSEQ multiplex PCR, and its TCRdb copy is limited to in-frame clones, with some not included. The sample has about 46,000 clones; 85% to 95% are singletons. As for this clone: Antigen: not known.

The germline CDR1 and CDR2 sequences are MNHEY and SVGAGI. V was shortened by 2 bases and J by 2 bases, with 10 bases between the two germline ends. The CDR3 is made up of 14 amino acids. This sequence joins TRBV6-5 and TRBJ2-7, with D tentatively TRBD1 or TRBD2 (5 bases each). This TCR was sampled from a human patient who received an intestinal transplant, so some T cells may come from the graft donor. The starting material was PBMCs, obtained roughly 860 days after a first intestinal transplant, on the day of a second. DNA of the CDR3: TGTGCCAGCAGTTACGAGGGGAATACCTACGAGCAGTACTTC. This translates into CASSYEGNTYEQYF.